One and the same sample provided the 31 T cell receptor beta chains below, sequenced in a study of blood T cell repertoires in COVID-19. Clones were sequenced by immunoSEQ multiplex PCR, and TCRdb holds only the in-frame ones, with some missing. In the table there are tens of thousands of clones, around four fifths of which are singletons. The material sequenced was peripheral blood. The receptors shown here come from a human donor in a cohort sampled during active COVID-19.

V gene TRBV6-2 or TRBV6-3 combines with J gene TRBJ2-1, with TRBD1 identical over 12 bases. The CDR3 has 16 residues. In germline, CDR1 is MNHEY, CDR2 SVGEGT. Germline trimming cut 4 bases from V and 6 bases from J; bases unmatched to any gene: 7. The CDR3 sequence: CASSFPGTGGINEQFF. CDR3 in DNA: TGTGCCAGCAGTTTCCCCGGGACAGGGGGCATCAATGAGCAGTTCTTC.

The chain has TRBV15 and TRBJ2-3; 14 bases fit TRBD2. CDR1 is LNHNV, CDR2 YYDKDF, per germline (reference sequence). V was pared by 4 bases and J by 2 bases, with 2 bases of the junction left unmatched. The CDR3 contains 16 residues. This CDR3 is CATSKGLAGVTDTQYF. The CDR3 bases are TGTGCCACCAGCAAGGGACTAGCGGGAGTCACAGATACGCAGTATTTT.

V usage is TRBV20-1 and J usage is TRBJ2-5; no clear D gene. V dropped 7 bases and J dropped 5 bases, with 11 bases sitting between them. CDR3 size: 11 residues. In germline, CDR1 is DFQATT, CDR2 SNEGSKA (reference sequence). The CDR3 bases are TGCAGTGGCCCCTACGGGGAGACCCAGTACTTC. As protein: CSGPYGETQYF.

The chain employs TRBV29-1 and TRBJ1-2, with 10 bases that match TRBD1. The CDR3 is 14 amino acids. Germline assignment: CDR1 SQVTM and CDR2 ANQGSEA. Losses at the gene ends were 0 bases for V and 6 bases for J; bases not matched to a gene: 4. CDR3 sequence reads: CSVEDPGQGHGYTF. The DNA of the CDR3 is TGCAGCGTTGAAGACCCGGGACAGGGGCATGGCTACACCTTC.

The chain is built from TRBV7-2 and TRBJ2-7; perhaps TRBD2 as D (6 bases). In germline, CDR1 is SGHTA, CDR2 FQGNSA. The length of the CDR3 is 16 residues. V dropped 3 bases and J dropped 2 bases, with 17 bases sitting between them. The CDR3 bases are TGTGCCAGCAGCTTTGATGGGGACTTAATTGCCTACGAGCAGTACTTC. Its translation: CASSFDGDLIAYEQYF. The variable domain in full, completed from reference TRBV7-2 and TRBJ2-7, reads GAGVSQSPSNKVTEKGKDVELRCDPISGHTALYWYRQSLGQGLEFLIYFQGNSAPDKSGLPSDRFSAERTGGSVSTLTIQRTQQEDSAVYLCASSFDGDLIAYEQYFGPGTRLTVT.

J is TRBJ1-1 and V is TRBV6-2 or TRBV6-3, with 7 bases matching TRBD1. CDR3 length equals 16 residues. Per the germline V gene, CDR1 is MNHEY and CDR2 is SVGEGT. V trimming: 5 bases; J trimming: 4 bases; junction bases outside the gene matches: 13. The CDR3 nucleotides are TGTGCCAGCAGTCCCCCAGGGGCAGGGGGAGGCACTGAAGCTTTCTTT. The encoded protein is CASSPPGAGGGTEAFF.

This CDR3 reads CASGTGGKQYF. Here the CDR3 DNA reads TGTGCCAGTGGGACAGGGGGTAAGCAGTACTTC. The rearrangement uses TRBV7-9 and TRBJ2-7; 11 bases are shared with TRBD1. The CDR3 is 11 amino acids. V shed 9 bases and J 8 bases; nucleotides not matched to a gene: 3. CDR1 is SEHNR, CDR2 FQNEAQ, per germline (reference sequence). Full variable domain (missing parts from reference TRBV7-9 and TRBJ2-7): DTGVSQNPRHKITKRGQNVTFRCDPISEHNRLYWYRQTLGQGPEFLTYFQNEAQLEKSRLLSDRFSAERPKGSFSTLEIQRTEQGDSAMYLCASGTGGKQYFGPGTRLTVT.

The sample holds one count of this clone. This chain joins TRBV11-2 and TRBJ1-2; 9 positions match TRBD1. Germline V gene data show CDR1 as SGHAT and CDR2 as FQNNGV. Losses at the gene ends were 4 bases for V and 1 base for J; bases not matched to a gene: 4. CDR3 length: 15 residues. CDR3 loop: CASSYRDRVNYGYTF. DNA of the CDR3: TGTGCCAGCAGCTATAGGGACAGGGTTAACTATGGCTACACCTTC.

V and J are TRBV20-1 and TRBJ1-1; D ambiguous. Trimming pared 6 bases from V and 8 bases from J, leaving 13 bases between. Germline CDR1 is DFQATT and CDR2 is SNEGSKA (reference sequence). The CDR3 runs 11 residues. CDR3 sequence: CSALRGGEAFF. The CDR3, as DNA: TGCAGTGCCCTTAGAGGCGGCGAAGCTTTCTTT.

The chain is built from TRBV10-3 and TRBJ1-2, with 8 bases matching TRBD1. The CDR3 has 15 residues. Germline V gene lookup returns CDR1 ENHRY and CDR2 SYGVKD. The J segment lost 4 bases and the V segment lost 0 bases, leaving 4 bases of the junction unmatched. The CDR3 DNA sequence: TGTGCCATCAGTGAGTCAAGGGACAGGCCCTATGGCTACACCTTC. It translates to CAISESRDRPYGYTF.

The chain recombines TRBV29-1 with TRBJ2-2, with 10 positions matching TRBD2. The CDR3 totals 14 residues. Germline CDR1 is SQVTM and CDR2 is ANQGSEA. CDR3 amino acids: CSARTSGLPGELFF. The CDR3 DNA reads as TGCAGTGCCAGGACTAGCGGATTACCCGGGGAGCTGTTTTTT.

The chain carries TRBV9 and TRBJ2-7, with D possibly being TRBD2 (7 bases). The germline V and J ends were trimmed by 4 bases and 1 base, with 21 bases remaining between them. CDR1 is SGDLS and CDR2 is YYNGEE in the germline V gene. CDR3 length equals 17 residues. The CDR3 loop reads CASSPTPGGQPSYEQYF. In nucleotides, the CDR3 is TGTGCCAGCAGCCCCACCCCGGGGGGACAACCTTCCTACGAGCAGTACTTC. The entire variable domain, with the rest obtained from reference TRBV9 and TRBJ2-7, is as follows: DSGVTQTPKHLITATGQRVTLRCSPRSGDLSVYWYQQSLDQGLQFLIQYYNGEERAKGNILERFSAQQFPDLHSELNLSSLELGDSALYFCASSPTPGGQPSYEQYFGPGTRLTVT.

The chain employs TRBV2 and TRBJ2-7; TRBD2 is a possible D gene (5 bases). Per germline, CDR1 SNHLY and CDR2 FYNNEI. Deletions cut 6 bases from V and 2 bases from J, with 5 bases between. The CDR3 runs 11 residues. DNA for the CDR3: TGTGCCAGCAGGGGAGCCTACGAGCAGTACTTC. Protein sequence: CASRGAYEQYF.

The chain is built from TRBV2 and TRBJ1-6; D is possibly TRBD1 (6 bases). The CDR3 covers 16 residues. Per the germline V gene, CDR1 is SNHLY and CDR2 is FYNNEI. The V end was cut by 6 bases, the J end by 8 bases, with 20 bases between. This CDR3 is CASRTPGDGGYSPLHF. DNA for the CDR3: TGTGCCAGCAGGACCCCAGGGGATGGGGGTTATTCACCCCTCCACTTT.

V is TRBV16 and J is TRBJ1-5; a possible D gene is TRBD1 (5 bases). In germline, CDR1 is KGHSY, CDR2 FQNENV. The V end was cut by 4 bases, the J end by 0 bases, with 13 bases between. The CDR3 runs 16 residues. CDR3 residues: CASSPRGTFSNQPQHF. The DNA for the CDR3 is TGTGCCAGCAGCCCCCGAGGGACTTTTAGCAATCAGCCCCAGCATTTT.

The V and J genes are TRBV2 and TRBJ2-3; TRBD2 might be the D (6 bases). Germline CDR1 SNHLY, CDR2 FYNNEI. Trimming removed 2 bases from V and 3 bases from J, with 9 bases in between. The CDR3 loop spans 14 amino acids. DNA for the CDR3: TGTGCCAGCAGTGAATGGCTAGCGACAGATACGCAGTATTTT. It yields the protein CASSEWLATDTQYF.

The chain recombines TRBV7-9 with TRBJ1-1, with 12 bases identical to TRBD1. The CDR3 extends over 16 amino acids. V lost 4 bases to trimming and J lost 4 bases; unmatched junction nucleotides: 7. Per the germline V gene, CDR1 is SEHNR and CDR2 is FQNEAQ (reference sequence). The chain's CDR3 is CASSSRTGQGATEAFF. In nucleotides, the CDR3 is TGTGCCAGCAGCTCCAGAACGGGACAGGGGGCCACTGAAGCTTTCTTT.

The V and J genes are TRBV2 and TRBJ2-5, with 8 bases lining up with TRBD1. Losses at the gene ends were 2 bases for V and 4 bases for J; bases not matched to a gene: 3. The CDR3 is 14 residues long. Germline lookup yields CDR1 SNHLY and CDR2 FYNNEI. CDR3 nucleotide sequence: TGTGCCAGCAGTGAACAGGGGGCGGGAGAGACCCAGTACTTC. It translates to CASSEQGAGETQYF.

The chain has TRBV6-5 and TRBJ2-7; perhaps TRBD1 as D (6 bases). V shed 6 bases and J shed 3 bases, with 12 bases lying between them. Germline CDR1 is MNHEY and CDR2 is SVGAGI. The CDR3 is 13 residues long. The CDR3 nucleotides are TGTGCCAGCAGCAGAACAGGGTACTACGAGCAGTACTTC. The encoded protein is CASSRTGYYEQYF.

This clone was counted once. This chain connects TRBV27 to TRBJ2-7; the match to TRBD2 covers 14 bases. The length of the CDR3 is 18 residues. V shed 1 base, J shed 1 base, and the junction held 6 bases outside the gene matches. The germline V gene has CDR1 MNHEY and CDR2 SMNVEV (reference sequence). CDR3 protein: CASSLFPGLAGASYEQYF. Here the CDR3 DNA reads TGTGCCAGCAGTTTATTTCCGGGACTAGCGGGAGCTTCCTACGAGCAGTACTTC.

The CDR3 sequence: CASRPGQGNSPLHF. Written as DNA, the CDR3 is TGTGCCAGCAGACCGGGACAGGGGAACTCACCCCTCCACTTT. The gene calls are TRBV27 and TRBJ1-6; TRBD1 matches 10 bases. CDR1 and CDR2 (germline): MNHEY, SMNVEV (reference sequence). The CDR3 is 14 residues long. With 6 bases clipped from V and 10 bases from J, the junction kept 6 bases outside the gene matches.

The chain carries TRBV4-2 and TRBJ1-1; no clear D. This CDR3 region has 14 residues. Germline V CDR1 and CDR2: LGHNA, YNFKEQ. Trimming removed 0 bases from V and 6 bases from J, with 11 bases in between. The CDR3 here is CASSQDPTGPEAFF. The CDR3 DNA is TGTGCCAGCAGCCAAGATCCTACGGGTCCTGAAGCTTTCTTT.

The rearrangement joins TRBV29-1 to TRBJ1-2; D not resolved. The CDR3 has 13 residues. V gave up 4 bases and J gave up 1 base, with 10 bases separating them. Germline V lookup: CDR1 SQVTM, CDR2 ANQGSEA. CDR3 region: CSVAVSRNYGYTF. Here the CDR3 DNA reads TGCAGCGTTGCCGTGTCCCGTAACTATGGCTACACCTTC.

The rearrangement uses TRBV18 and TRBJ2-2; TRBD1 agrees at 9 bases. CDR3 length: 18 residues. From germline, CDR1 is KGHSH and CDR2 LQKENI. Unmatched junction bases numbered 11, after V lost 2 bases and J lost 4 bases. CDR3 DNA sequence: TGTGCCAGCTCACCAGGGACCGGGACAGGGCTCGGCACCGGGGAGCTGTTTTTT. It is translated as CASSPGTGTGLGTGELFF.

J is TRBJ1-3 and V is TRBV7-2; maybe TRBD1 (6 bases). Germline V gene data show CDR1 as SGHTA and CDR2 as FQGNSA. Trimming took off 4 bases at V and 4 bases at J, with 17 bases between the two ends. The CDR3 contains 16 residues. The CDR3 region is CASSSQTGVSGNTIYF. CDR3 bases: TGTGCCAGCAGCTCTCAGACAGGAGTTTCCGGAAACACCATATATTTT. Supplemented by reference TRBV7-2 and TRBJ1-3, the full variable domain reads GAGVSQSPSNKVTEKGKDVELRCDPISGHTALYWYRQSLGQGLEFLIYFQGNSAPDKSGLPSDRFSAERTGGSVSTLTIQRTQQEDSAVYLCASSSQTGVSGNTIYFGEGSWLTVV.

V and J are TRBV7-2 and TRBJ2-5; TRBD2 aligns across 8 bases. The CDR3 has 15 residues. The trim removed 6 bases at V and 7 bases at J, leaving 13 bases unmatched. CDR1 is SGHTA and CDR2 is FQGNSA in the germline V gene. The CDR3 coding sequence is TGTGCCAGCAGACTCGGGGGGGGCACCGCCGGGACCCAGTACTTC. This codes for CASRLGGGTAGTQYF.

The rearrangement joins TRBV5-1 to TRBJ2-7; perhaps TRBD2 as D (6 bases). This CDR3 contains 15 residues. Germline assignment: CDR1 SGHRS and CDR2 YFSETQ. Trimming left V 2 bases short and J 1 base short, with 13 bases between. The CDR3 reads CASSLGGIGSYEQYF. The CDR3 nucleotides read TGCGCCAGCAGCTTAGGAGGGATCGGGTCCTACGAGCAGTACTTC.

This rearrangement joins TRBV29-1 to TRBJ1-1; 8 positions match TRBD1. The CDR3 has 14 residues. V shed 5 bases, J shed 3 bases, and the junction held 8 bases outside the gene matches. The germline CDR1 and CDR2 sequences are SQVTM and ANQGSEA. CDR3 nucleotide sequence: TGCAGCGTTTTGACAGGGGTAACGGACACTGAAGCTTTCTTT. It encodes CSVLTGVTDTEAFF.

This clone was found a few times. This chain links TRBV30 with TRBJ1-1, with 7 bases aligning to TRBD1. V gave up 2 bases and J gave up 7 bases; unmatched junction bases: 16. Germline V CDR1 and CDR2: GTSNPN, SVGIG (reference sequence). The CDR3 length is 16 residues. CDR3 in DNA: TGTGCCTGGAGTCCCATGAGAAAACAGGGGCTCAGTGAAGCTTTCTTT. It is translated as CAWSPMRKQGLSEAFF. The full variable domain, with the rest looked up from reference TRBV30 and TRBJ1-1, is SQTIHQWPATLVQPVGSPLSLECTVEGTSNPNLYWYRQAAGRGLQLLFYSVGIGQISSEVPQNLSASRPQDRQFILSSKKLLLSDSGFYLCAWSPMRKQGLSEAFFGQGTRLTVV.

This clone has just one count. J is TRBJ2-3 and V is TRBV5-5; no clear D. Per the germline V gene, CDR1 is SGHKS and CDR2 is YYEKEE (reference sequence). V was trimmed by 1 base and J by 0 bases, leaving 6 bases between them. This CDR3 is built from 14 residues. The DNA for the CDR3 is TGTGCCAGCAGCTTGTGGCAGAGCACAGATACGCAGTATTTT. Translated: CASSLWQSTDTQYF.

This chain links TRBV6-5 with TRBJ1-4, with 9 nucleotides matching TRBD1. The CDR3 length is 14 residues. Germline V CDR1 and CDR2: MNHEY, SVGAGI. V gave up 5 bases and J gave up 5 bases; unmatched junction bases: 3. The CDR3 DNA sequence: TGTGCCAGCAGTACAGGGGGCTGGAATGAAAAACTGTTTTTT. It translates to CASSTGGWNEKLFF.